This entry describes one TCR beta chain. Germline lookup yields CDR1 LNHNV and CDR2 YYDKDF (reference sequence). V shed 1 base and J shed 13 bases, with 26 bases lying between them. There are 17 residues in the CDR3. A second PCR of roughly 7 to 11 cycles used a sample-barcoded 5' primer and a J-beta primer mix. TCRdb re-called the 5' RACE reads through MiXCR, storing one row per CDR3 protein. The sample consists of more than 1.4 million distinct CDR3 sequences, about 40% of them appearing once. These data are taken from a study of blood T cells in healthy people across ages. Study-level background: There was about one barcoded beta molecule captured by template switching per two T cells.

Sequencing was carried out using blood. This receptor was taken from a woman younger than 30 in good health. V and J are TRBV15 and TRBJ2-4; perhaps D is TRBD1 or TRBD2 (7 bases each). The CDR3, as DNA: TGTGCCACCAGCAGAGGATTTGTAGGAGGGGGCGCGGGGGAGCAGTACTTC. It specifies CATSRGFVGGGAGEQYF.